This TCR beta chain was identified in a study of cytomegalovirus exposure and HLA in healthy donors. General study results and limits: Later work found most CMV-associated TCR beta chains apparently HLA-restricted. CMV antigen specificity of a few CMV-associated chains was confirmed in vitro.

In the PCR, 60 Vbeta and 13 Jbeta primers were used. Libraries were prepared by immunoSEQ multiplex PCR; TCRdb keeps only in-frame clonotypes and omits some of them. This sample has 200,000 or so clones, with over 60% found just once. V gave up 2 bases and J gave up 3 bases; unmatched junction bases: 3. Germline V lookup: CDR1 LGHNA, CDR2 YNFKEQ. This CDR3 contains 15 residues. Notes on this clone: Its cognate antigen is unknown.

The J gene is TRBJ1-5, the V gene TRBV4-2, with 8 positions matching TRBD1. Sample: PBMCs. The sequence was collected from a man in his forties or fifties in good health and CMV-seronegative. This CDR3 reads CASSQSGQVNQPQHF. The CDR3 DNA reads as TGTGCCAGCAGCCAATCGGGACAGGTCAATCAGCCCCAGCATTTT.